Below, one T cell receptor (beta chain) is given with its context. Its antigen is currently unknown. This sample is drawn from a study of somatic mutations in cytotoxic T cells in rheumatoid arthritis. General study points: Clonality of CD8+ T cells, which was compared between rheumatoid arthritis patients and age-matched healthy controls, did not differ significantly. What antigens the expanded CD8+ clones targeted remained unknown. CD8+ clonality rose with age in rheumatoid arthritis patients, not healthy controls.

Magnetic beads with positive selection isolated CD4+ and CD8+ fractions, whose purity was verified by flow cytometry. Generated by immunoSEQ multiplex PCR, the TCRdb table keeps only in-frame clones and is missing some. In the table there are around 3,000 clones, approximately 80% of which are singletons. V lost 3 bases and J lost 5; bases outside the gene matches: 17. Germline CDR1 MNHEY, CDR2 SMNVEV (reference sequence). The CDR3 is 19 amino acids. The receptor was isolated from a man aged 45-65 years with rheumatoid arthritis. Material: CD8+ T cells sorted from blood. V is TRBV27 and J is TRBJ2-2; 8 bases are shared with TRBD2. CDR3 sequence reads: CASSLARRGGRMVTGELFF. DNA for the CDR3: TGTGCCAGCAGTTTGGCTCGACGGGGGGGGCGAATGGTAACCGGGGAGCTGTTTTTT.